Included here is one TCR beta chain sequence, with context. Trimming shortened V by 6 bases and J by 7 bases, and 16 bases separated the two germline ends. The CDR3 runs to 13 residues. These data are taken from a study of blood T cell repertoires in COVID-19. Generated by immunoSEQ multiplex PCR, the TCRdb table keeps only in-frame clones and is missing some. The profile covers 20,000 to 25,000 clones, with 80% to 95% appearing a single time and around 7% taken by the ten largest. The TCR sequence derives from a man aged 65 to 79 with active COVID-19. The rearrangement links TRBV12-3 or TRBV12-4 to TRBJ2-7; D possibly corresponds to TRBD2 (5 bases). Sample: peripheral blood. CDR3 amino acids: CASSPQEVGEQYF. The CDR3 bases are TGTGCCAGCAGCCCCCAGGAGGTAGGGGAGCAGTACTTC.